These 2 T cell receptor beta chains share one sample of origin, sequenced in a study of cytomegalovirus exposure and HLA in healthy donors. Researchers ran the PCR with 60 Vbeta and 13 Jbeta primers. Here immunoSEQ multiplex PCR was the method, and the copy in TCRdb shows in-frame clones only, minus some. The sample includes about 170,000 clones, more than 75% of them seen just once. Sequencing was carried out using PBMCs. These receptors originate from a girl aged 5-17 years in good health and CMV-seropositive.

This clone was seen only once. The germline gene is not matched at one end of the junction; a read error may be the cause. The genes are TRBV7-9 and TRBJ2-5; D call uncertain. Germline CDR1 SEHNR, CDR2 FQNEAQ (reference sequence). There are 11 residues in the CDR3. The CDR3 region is CSSSFPETQYF. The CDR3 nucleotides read TGTTCCAGCAGCTTCCCGGAGACCCAGTACTTC.

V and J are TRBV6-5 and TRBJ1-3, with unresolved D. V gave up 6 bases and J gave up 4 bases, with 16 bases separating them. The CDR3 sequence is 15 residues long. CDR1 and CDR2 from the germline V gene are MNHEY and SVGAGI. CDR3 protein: CASRASEYRGNTIYF. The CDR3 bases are TGTGCCAGCAGAGCGTCGGAATATCGGGGAAACACCATATATTTT.